This entry lists 12 T cell receptor beta chains sequenced from one sample in a study of blood T cells in healthy people across ages. For the second PCR, which ran for roughly 6 to 12 cycles, a sample-barcoded 5' primer and a J-beta primer mix were used. From the 5' RACE reads, TCRdb called clonotypes with MiXCR, one entry per CDR3 protein. The table has roughly 680,000 distinct CDR3 sequences, 52% seen once; the top ten hold roughly 14%. The specimen was blood. The origin of the receptors is a woman of 80 years or more in good health.

The gene calls are TRBV7-8 and TRBJ2-7; possible D gene TRBD2, 6 bases. The J call may be in error: the DNA end matches TRBJ2-5 better. The CDR3 length is 13 residues. Per germline, CDR1 SGHVS and CDR2 FQNEAQ. The DNA of the CDR3 is TGTGCCAGCAGCGGGACTGCCTTGAAGACCCAGTACTTC. Amino acids: CASSGTALKTQYF.

The chain links TRBV11-2 to TRBJ2-5, with D hard to call. This CDR3 has 15 residues. Trimming took off 1 base at V and 5 bases at J, with 14 bases between the two ends. Germline values: CDR1 SGHAT, CDR2 FQNNGV. The CDR3: CASSLGFSGCETQYF. The CDR3, as DNA: TGTGCCAGCAGCTTAGGTTTTTCGGGTTGTGAGACCCAGTACTTC.

This clonotype came up many times. The chain employs TRBV20-1 and TRBJ2-4; no reliable D call. The length of the CDR3 is 16 residues. CDR1 and CDR2 from the germline V gene are DFQATT and SNEGSKA (reference sequence). V shed 0 bases and J shed 0 bases, with 12 bases lying between them. CDR3 in DNA: TGCAGTGCTAGAGAGGTCGCCTCCTTAGCCAAAAACATTCAGTACTTC. It is translated as CSAREVASLAKNIQYF.

With regard to this clonotype: With a much larger clone just one base away, this may be a read error. V and J are TRBV20-1 and TRBJ2-7; unclear D gene. V was cut by 7 bases and J by 0 bases, with 10 bases left in between. This CDR3 comprises 12 residues. Germline lookup yields CDR1 DFQATT and CDR2 SNEGSKA (reference sequence). CDR3 in DNA: TGCAGTGTTGTCCATAGCTCCTACGAGCAGTACTTC. As protein: CSVVHSSYEQYF.

Points on this clonotype: A much larger clone lies one base from this, so it may be a read error. The rearrangement joins TRBV11-2 to TRBJ2-1; a possible D gene is TRBD1 (6 bases). Germline CDR1 reads SGHAT; CDR2 reads FQNNGV. This CDR3 has 14 residues. V lost 4 bases to trimming and J lost 2 bases, with 9 bases between them. CDR3 nucleotide sequence: TGTGCCAGCAGCTCAGGGGTTGCCTACAATGAGCAGTTCTTC. Amino acid sequence: CASSSGVAYNEQFF.

About this clonotype itself: With a much larger clone just one base away, this may be a read error. The chain has TRBV27 and TRBJ2-1, with D perhaps matching TRBD1 or TRBD2 (5 bases each). The CDR3 sequence is 15 residues long. Trimming left V 7 bases short and J 5 bases short, with 18 bases between. Germline loops: CDR1 MNHEY, CDR2 SMNVEV (reference sequence). CDR3 amino acids: CASTPGPALNNEQFF. Here the CDR3 DNA reads TGTGCCAGCACCCCGGGACCAGCCTTGAACAATGAGCAGTTCTTC.

A word on this clonotype: A much larger clonotype is one base distant, so this may be a read error. The chain has TRBV5-1 and TRBJ2-2; perhaps TRBD1 as D (5 bases). The CDR3 sequence is 15 residues long. With 2 bases removed from V and 3 bases from J, the gap between germline ends came to 11 bases. The germline V gene encodes CDR1 SGHRS and CDR2 YFSETQ. The CDR3: CASSFKQEYTGELFF. CDR3 in DNA: TGCGCCAGCAGCTTTAAACAGGAATACACCGGGGAGCTGTTTTTT.

This clonotype was detected ten times or more. CDR3 coding DNA: TGCAGCGTTGTTGGGGGGTTTGGGGTGGATGAGCAGTTCTTC. This codes for CSVVGGFGVDEQFF. The chain joins TRBV29-1 to TRBJ2-1; tentative D call: TRBD2 (6 bases). The CDR3 loop spans 14 amino acids. Trimming stripped 4 bases from V and 8 bases from J, with 18 bases between. Germline V gene data show CDR1 as SQVTM and CDR2 as ANQGSEA.

This clonotype was detected only a few times. The genes are TRBV10-2 and TRBJ1-2; D is possibly TRBD1 (6 bases). From germline, CDR1 is WSHSY and CDR2 SAAADI. The CDR3 has 13 residues. V dropped 5 bases and J dropped 8 bases, with 15 bases sitting between them. CDR3 bases: TGCGCCAGCAGTTACAGGGATACCGGCGGCTACACCTTC. Residues: CASSYRDTGGYTF.

This chain links TRBV29-1 with TRBJ2-1, with TRBD2 matching over 14 bases. V was pared by 6 bases and J by 6 bases, with 4 bases of the junction left unmatched. The CDR3 is made up of 14 amino acids. Germline CDR1 is SQVTM and CDR2 is ANQGSEA. The CDR3 bases are TGCAGCGTGGGGGGACTAGCGGGGGTCAATGAGCAGTTCTTC. This gives the protein CSVGGLAGVNEQFF.

This chain joins TRBV9 and TRBJ2-1; D call uncertain. Germline V gene data show CDR1 as SGDLS and CDR2 as YYNGEE. The V end lost 0 bases, the J end lost 6 bases, and 13 bases lay between the germline ends. CDR3 size: 15 residues. The chain's CDR3 is CASSVEVGGPNEQFF. CDR3 bases: TGTGCCAGCAGCGTAGAAGTAGGCGGTCCCAATGAGCAGTTCTTC.

To note about this clonotype: The junction differs from germline at one of its ends, possibly a read error. The chain combines TRBV5-1 with TRBJ1-5; 9 bases fit TRBD1. The germline CDR1 and CDR2 sequences are SGHRS and YFSETQ. The CDR3 covers 15 residues. In DNA form, the CDR3 reads TGTGCCAGCAGCTTTGGGACAGGGAAGGGTGAGCCCCAGCATTTT. Its protein is CASSFGTGKGEPQHF.